The 15 T cell receptor beta chains below were found in one sample sequenced in a study of cytomegalovirus exposure and HLA in healthy donors. The PCR made use of 60 Vbeta and 13 Jbeta primers. Sequencing used immunoSEQ multiplex PCR; TCRdb keeps in-frame clones, though not all of them. The sample has 150,000 to 200,000 clones; 80% are singletons. Sequenced input: PBMCs. These receptors came from a woman aged 40-49 years in good health and CMV-seronegative.

V and J are TRBV6-1 and TRBJ2-7, with TRBD1 as a possible D gene (7 bases). V was shortened by 7 bases and J by 7 bases, with 14 bases between the two germline ends. Looked up from germline, CDR1 is MNHNS and CDR2 is SASEGT. This CDR3 region has 12 residues. CDR3 bases: TGTGCCAGCATTTCAGGGGGGCAAGAGCAGTACTTC. Its translation is CASISGGQEQYF.

The chain is built from TRBV5-1 and TRBJ1-2, with 7 nucleotides matching TRBD1. The V gene end was trimmed by 4 bases and the J gene end by 3 bases; junction bases not matched to a gene: 3. The CDR3 has 13 residues. CDR1 is SGHRS, CDR2 YFSETQ, per germline. CDR3 region: CASSHGTDYGYTF. CDR3 DNA sequence: TGCGCCAGCAGCCACGGGACAGACTATGGCTACACCTTC.

This chain joins TRBV7-2 and TRBJ2-1; the match to TRBD2 covers 7 bases. CDR1 is SGHTA and CDR2 is FQGNSA in the germline V gene. CDR3 length equals 16 residues. Trimming removed 4 bases from V and 7 bases from J; junction bases left unmatched: 13. The CDR3 DNA sequence: TGTGCCAGCAGCTCCCAATCCGGGACTAATGATAATGAGCAGTTCTTC. Translated, it gives CASSSQSGTNDNEQFF.

The chain carries TRBV2 and TRBJ2-3, with a weak D call TRBD2 (6 bases). Germline CDR1 SNHLY, CDR2 FYNNEI. Trimming removed 1 base from V and 0 bases from J, with 14 bases in between. There are 17 residues in the CDR3. CDR3 protein: CASSEDAGPFSTDTQYF. The CDR3, as DNA: TGTGCCAGCAGTGAAGATGCGGGACCCTTCAGCACAGATACGCAGTATTTT.

This chain uses TRBV28 with TRBJ2-7; D unclear. V lost 5 bases and J lost 2, with 7 bases in between. CDR3 length equals 12 residues. The germline V gene encodes CDR1 MDHEN and CDR2 SYDVKM. This CDR3 reads CASSLPPYEQYF. The CDR3 DNA follows: TGTGCCAGCAGTCTTCCCCCCTACGAGCAGTACTTC.

This chain joins TRBV5-4 and TRBJ1-6; D unresolved. V lost 0 bases and J lost 0, with 10 bases in between. This CDR3 is 17 amino acids long. Germline CDR1 is SGHNT and CDR2 is YYREEE (reference sequence). Here the CDR3 reads CASSLERSISYNSPLHF. In DNA form, the CDR3 reads TGTGCCAGCAGCTTGGAACGTAGTATCTCCTATAATTCACCCCTCCACTTT.

In its sample, this clone was seen once. This sequence joins TRBV4-2 and TRBJ2-7; TRBD2 matches at 11 bases. Germline loops: CDR1 LGHNA, CDR2 YNFKEQ. This CDR3 comprises 18 residues. Losses at the gene ends were 0 bases for V and 0 bases for J; bases not matched to a gene: 7. The CDR3 DNA reads as TGTGCCAGCAGCCAAGAGGCCCTCACTAGCGGGAGCTCCTACGAGCAGTACTTC. Protein product: CASSQEALTSGSSYEQYF.

V and J are TRBV5-1 and TRBJ2-5, with D perhaps TRBD2 (5 bases). The CDR3 sequence is 16 residues long. The V end lost 2 bases, the J end lost 2 bases, and 16 bases lay between the germline ends. Germline V CDR1 and CDR2: SGHRS, YFSETQ. Here the CDR3 DNA reads TGCGCCAGCAGCTTATCCCCAAGCGGTTCGCAAGAGACCCAGTACTTC. Translating gives CASSLSPSGSQETQYF.

The V call is TRBV5-1, the J call TRBJ2-2; possible D gene TRBD1, 6 bases. The CDR3 has 14 amino acids. The V gene lost 0 bases and the J gene lost 6 bases, with 9 bases spanning the gap. The germline gives CDR1 SGHRS, CDR2 YFSETQ. CDR3 region: CASSLDSGAGELFF. In DNA, the CDR3 is TGCGCCAGCAGCTTGGATTCAGGGGCCGGGGAGCTGTTTTTT.

This chain connects TRBV6-1 to TRBJ2-5; 7 bases match TRBD2. V trimming: 6 bases; J trimming: 5 bases; junction bases outside the gene matches: 12. The CDR3 consists of 15 residues. The germline gives CDR1 MNHNS, CDR2 SASEGT. In nucleotides, the CDR3 is TGTGCCAGCAGGACTGGCGGGAGCGTAGGGGAGACCCAGTACTTC. It yields the protein CASRTGGSVGETQYF.

This clone occurred a few times. J is TRBJ2-3 and V is TRBV4-1; 11 bases map to TRBD2. CDR3 length equals 17 residues. With 0 bases clipped from V and 4 bases from J, the junction kept 6 bases outside the gene matches. From germline, CDR1 is MGHRA and CDR2 YSYEKL. The CDR3 loop reads CASSQEKVAGGPDTQYF. CDR3 in DNA: TGCGCCAGCAGCCAAGAAAAGGTAGCGGGGGGGCCAGATACGCAGTATTTT.

This sequence joins TRBV4-2 and TRBJ2-7; D is undetermined. This CDR3 comprises 15 residues. Germline V lookup: CDR1 LGHNA, CDR2 YNFKEQ. The V end was cut by 0 bases, the J end by 3 bases, with 12 bases between. CDR3: CASSQDLALYYEQYF. CDR3 nucleotide sequence: TGTGCCAGCAGCCAAGACCTGGCATTATACTACGAGCAGTACTTC.

The chain uses TRBV2 and TRBJ2-3, with 10 bases that match TRBD2. The germline CDR1 and CDR2 sequences are SNHLY and FYNNEI. The CDR3 has 14 amino acids. The V segment lost 11 bases and the J segment 3 bases; nucleotides outside the gene matches: 8. CDR3 DNA sequence: TGTGCCGGATCACAGCGGGGGGGTACAGATACGCAGTATTTT. It is translated as CAGSQRGGTDTQYF.

CDR3 DNA: TGCGCCAGCAGCCAAGAACGCCTAGAGGTCAGGGGGTTGGAAAATACGCAGTATTTT. Translating it yields CASSQERLEVRGLENTQYF. The J gene is TRBJ2-3, the V gene TRBV4-1; 7 nucleotides match TRBD1. CDR3 length: 19 amino acids. The V gene's germline CDR1 is MGHRA and CDR2 YSYEKL. Trimming cost V 0 bases and J 7 bases; bases outside gene matches: 19.

This clone was seen only a few times. The rearrangement links TRBV19 to TRBJ2-7, with 9 bases identical to TRBD2. The CDR3 is made up of 15 amino acids. The V and J ends lost 3 bases and 1 base, in that order; junction bases with no gene match: 4. Germline values: CDR1 LNHDA, CDR2 SQIVND (reference sequence). CDR3 in amino acids: CASSISSGISYEQYF. In nucleotides, the CDR3 is TGTGCCAGTAGTATTTCTAGCGGGATTTCCTACGAGCAGTACTTC.